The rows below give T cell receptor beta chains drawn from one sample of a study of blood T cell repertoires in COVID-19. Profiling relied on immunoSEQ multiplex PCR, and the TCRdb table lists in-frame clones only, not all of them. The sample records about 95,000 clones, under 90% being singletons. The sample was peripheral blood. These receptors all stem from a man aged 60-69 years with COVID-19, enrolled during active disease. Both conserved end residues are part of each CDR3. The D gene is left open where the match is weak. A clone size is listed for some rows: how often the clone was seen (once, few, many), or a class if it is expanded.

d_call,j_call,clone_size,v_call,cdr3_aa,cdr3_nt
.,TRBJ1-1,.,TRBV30,CAWSVRRRPEAFF,TGTGCCTGGAGTGTACGGAGGCGTCCTGAAGCTTTCTTT
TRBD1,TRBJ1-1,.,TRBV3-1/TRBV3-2,CASSQVQGSAEAFF,TGTGCCAGCAGCCAAGTACAGGGGAGCGCTGAAGCTTTCTTT
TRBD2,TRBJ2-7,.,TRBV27,CASSSLAASTYEQYF,TGTGCCAGCAGTTCACTAGCGGCCTCTACCTACGAGCAGTACTTC
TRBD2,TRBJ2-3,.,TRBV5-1,CASSEGLAGATDTQYF,TGCGCCAGCAGCGAGGGACTAGCGGGAGCCACAGATACGCAGTATTTT
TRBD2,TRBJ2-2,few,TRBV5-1,CASSPLAGGPRTGELFF,TGCGCCAGCAGCCCCCTAGCGGGAGGGCCTAGGACCGGGGAGCTGTTTTTT
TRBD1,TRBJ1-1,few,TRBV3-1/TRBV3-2,CASSKGTANTGAFF,TGTGCCAGCAGCAAGGGGACAGCGAACACGGGAGCTTTCTTT
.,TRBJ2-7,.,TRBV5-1,CASSLDVVSDEQYF,TGCGCCAGCAGCTTGGATGTTGTCTCGGACGAGCAGTACTTC
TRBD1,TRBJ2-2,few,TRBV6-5,CASSYRGRTGELFF,TGTGCCAGCAGTTACAGGGGGCGCACCGGGGAGCTGTTTTTT
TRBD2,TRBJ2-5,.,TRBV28,CASSPPGTSGSKAETQYF,TGTGCCAGCAGCCCCCCCGGGACTAGCGGGAGTAAGGCGGAGACCCAGTACTTC
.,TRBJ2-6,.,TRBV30,CAWSGGSSGANVLTF,TGTGCCTGGAGTGGAGGGAGCTCTGGGGCCAACGTCCTGACTTTC
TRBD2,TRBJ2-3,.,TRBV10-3,CAISEGAGERVTQYF,TGTGCCATCAGCGAGGGAGCGGGAGAGCGTGTTACGCAGTATTTT
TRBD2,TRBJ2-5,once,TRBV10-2,CASSAAGLVETQYF,TGCGCCAGCAGTGCCGCGGGACTAGTAGAGACCCAGTACTTC